These 12 T cell receptor beta chains originate from one sample sequenced in a study of blood T cell repertoires in COVID-19 (TCRdb year 2020). Libraries were built with the immunoSEQ multiplex PCR assay. TCRdb's version of the immuneACCESS table is confined to in-frame rearrangements and falls short of the full clone set. An unresolved V gene accounts for under half of the shortfall where checked; the remainder is of unknown origin. For this sample the table gives some 200,000 clones, of which roughly 84% were detected only once. Clones ranked in the top ten supply about 1.5% of the sample. Sequenced sample: peripheral blood. The receptors come from a woman aged 35 to 49 who had recovered from COVID-19.

The gene calls are TRBV6-5 and TRBJ2-3, with a possible D match to TRBD2 (6 bases). Germline lookup yields CDR1 MNHEY and CDR2 SVGAGI. The CDR3 has 14 residues. V lost 10 bases, J lost 2 bases, and 16 bases lay in between. CDR3 nucleotide sequence: TGTGCCACACAGGAGGGCGGCTACACAGATACGCAGTATTTT. Its translation is CATQEGGYTDTQYF.

The CDR3 protein is CASRPSLAGYNEQFF. CDR3 bases: TGTGCCAGCAGGCCATCACTAGCGGGATACAATGAGCAGTTCTTC. The chain couples TRBV28 to TRBJ2-1, with TRBD2 identical over 10 bases. Germline values: CDR1 MDHEN, CDR2 SYDVKM. This CDR3 region has 15 residues. The V and J ends lost 6 bases and 4 bases, in that order; junction bases with no gene match: 6. Based on the CDR3 plus reference TRBV28 and TRBJ2-1, the full variable domain is DVKVTQSSRYLVKRTGEKVFLECVQDMDHENMFWYRQDPGLGLRLIYFSYDVKMKEKGDIPEGYSVSREKKERFSLILESASTNQTSMYLCASRPSLAGYNEQFFGPGTRLTVL.

This rearrangement joins TRBV30 to TRBJ1-6; D might be TRBD1 (5 bases). Germline values: CDR1 GTSNPN, CDR2 SVGIG (reference sequence). The V and J ends lost 5 bases and 7 bases respectively, with 9 bases between them. The CDR3 is 12 residues long. The CDR3 DNA follows: TGTGCCTGGTCCAGGGAAAATTCACCCCTCCACTTT. Amino acid sequence: CAWSRENSPLHF. Filled out from reference TRBV30 and TRBJ1-6, the complete variable domain reads SQTIHQWPATLVQPVGSPLSLECTVEGTSNPNLYWYRQAAGRGLQLLFYSVGIGQISSEVPQNLSASRPQDRQFILSSKKLLLSDSGFYLCAWSRENSPLHFGNGTRLTVT.

V and J are TRBV7-2 and TRBJ1-4; D is uncertain. The V and J ends lost 1 base and 5 bases respectively, with 8 bases between them. Germline CDR1 reads SGHTA; CDR2 reads FQGNSA. The CDR3 is made up of 14 amino acids. CDR3 protein: CASSLVGFNEKLFF. In DNA, the CDR3 is TGTGCCAGCAGCTTAGTTGGCTTCAATGAAAAACTGTTTTTT.

Remarks on this clone: At the DNA level, this CDR3 is encoded by other sequences in the same sample as well. The rearrangement uses TRBV19 and TRBJ1-2; perhaps TRBD1 as D (6 bases). V was cut by 2 bases and J by 2 bases, with 6 bases left in between. The CDR3 is made up of 13 amino acids. CDR1 LNHDA and CDR2 SQIVND come from the germline V gene (reference sequence). In DNA, the CDR3 is TGTGCCAGTAGTATACAGGGGAACTATGGCTACACCTTC. Amino acids: CASSIQGNYGYTF.

The chain carries TRBV5-8 and TRBJ1-1; D uncertain. V was clipped by 6 bases and J by 3 bases, with 12 bases between them. The germline V gene encodes CDR1 SGHTS and CDR2 YDEGEE. The length of the CDR3 is 13 residues. The CDR3 region is CASKVEEDTEAFF. The CDR3 nucleotides are TGTGCCAGCAAAGTAGAGGAGGACACTGAAGCTTTCTTT.

This chain uses TRBV7-9 with TRBJ2-1; 7 positions agree with TRBD2. V shed 4 bases and J 9 bases; nucleotides not matched to a gene: 12. Germline V CDR1 and CDR2: SEHNR, FQNEAQ (reference sequence). The CDR3 runs to 15 residues. The CDR3 sequence: CASSSLAGAGVEQFF. The CDR3, as DNA: TGTGCCAGCAGCTCCCTGGCCGGGGCGGGGGTTGAGCAGTTCTTC.

V and J are TRBV19 and TRBJ2-3, with D perhaps TRBD1 (5 bases). The CDR3 contains 16 residues. Germline V gives CDR1 LNHDA, CDR2 SQIVND (reference sequence). V lost 1 base and J 0 bases, leaving 11 bases between the germline ends. DNA for the CDR3: TGTGCCAGTAGTATAGGATGGCAGGGAAGCACAGATACGCAGTATTTT. Translated, it gives CASSIGWQGSTDTQYF.

This clone was found many times. This sequence joins TRBV18 and TRBJ1-1; D is perhaps TRBD1 (5 bases). CDR1 KGHSH and CDR2 LQKENI come from the germline V gene. The CDR3 is made up of 13 amino acids. The germline V and J ends were trimmed by 1 base and 3 bases, with 6 bases remaining between them. The CDR3 here is CASSPQGHTEAFF. In nucleotides, the CDR3 is TGTGCCAGCTCACCACAGGGGCACACTGAAGCTTTCTTT.

This CDR3 is CASSSGISGNEQFF. CDR3 sequence (DNA): TGCGCCAGCTCGTCCGGGATCTCCGGCAATGAGCAGTTCTTC. J is TRBJ2-1 and V is TRBV5-1; D possibly corresponds to TRBD2 (5 bases). The CDR3 runs to 14 residues. Germline V gene data show CDR1 as SGHRS and CDR2 as YFSETQ. V was pared by 7 bases and J by 6 bases, with 17 bases between.

This chain links TRBV11-2 with TRBJ2-5; D may be TRBD2 (6 bases). CDR3 size: 17 residues. V was cut by 0 bases and J by 2 bases, with 16 bases left in between. In germline, CDR1 is SGHAT, CDR2 FQNNGV. The CDR3 coding sequence is TGTGCCAGCAGCTTAGACCCGGGAGTTCGTCCTCAAGAGACCCAGTACTTC. Translated, it gives CASSLDPGVRPQETQYF.

This rearrangement joins TRBV28 to TRBJ1-2; D unclear. The CDR3 is 14 amino acids. Germline CDR1 MDHEN, CDR2 SYDVKM. The V gene lost 7 bases and the J gene lost 0 bases, with 12 bases spanning the gap. DNA of the CDR3: TGTGCCAGCACCCTGGGAGGCGCTAACTATGGCTACACCTTC. It is translated as CASTLGGANYGYTF.